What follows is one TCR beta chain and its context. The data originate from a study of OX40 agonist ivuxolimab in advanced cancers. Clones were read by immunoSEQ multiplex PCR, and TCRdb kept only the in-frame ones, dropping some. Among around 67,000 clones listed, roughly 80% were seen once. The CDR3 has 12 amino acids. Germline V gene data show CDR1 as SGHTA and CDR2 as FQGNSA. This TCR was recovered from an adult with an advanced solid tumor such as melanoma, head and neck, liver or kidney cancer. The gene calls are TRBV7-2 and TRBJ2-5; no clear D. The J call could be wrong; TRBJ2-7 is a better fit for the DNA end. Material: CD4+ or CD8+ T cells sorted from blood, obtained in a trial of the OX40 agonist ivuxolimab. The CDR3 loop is CASSSSFYEQYF. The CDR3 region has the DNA TGTGCCAGCAGCAGCAGCTTCTACGAGCAGTACTTC.